These 13 T cell receptor beta chains originate from one sample sequenced in a study of T cell changes during pregnancy in multiple sclerosis. This table comes from immunoSEQ multiplex PCR, and its TCRdb copy is limited to in-frame clones, with some not included. The sample yields around 60,000 clones, about nine tenths seen once. The specimen comprised peripheral blood, sampled in the second trimester of pregnancy. These receptors were obtained from a female donor in good health, enrolled as a control in a pregnancy study.

The chain employs TRBV7-5 and TRBJ1-2; the table's D call, TRBD1, was not checked against the DNA. TRBV7-5 is noted as a pseudogene. The CDR3 runs to 15 residues. DNA for the CDR3: TGTGCCAGAAGCTTAGTGACAGCCGCTAACTATGGCTACACCTTC. Protein sequence: CARSLVTAANYGYTF.

The rearrangement joins TRBV7-9 to TRBJ2-1, with TRBD2 matching 9 bases. The CDR3 is 15 amino acids. The germline V gene has CDR1 SEHNR and CDR2 FQNEAQ (reference sequence). V lost 5 bases and J lost 6; bases outside the gene matches: 8. This CDR3 reads CASSGTSLSSNEQFF. CDR3 DNA: TGTGCCAGCAGCGGGACTAGCCTCTCGTCCAATGAGCAGTTCTTC.

The J gene is TRBJ2-5, the V gene TRBV5-6; 10 bases are a match to TRBD2. V lost 3 bases, J lost 5 bases, and 4 bases stayed unmatched. CDR1 and CDR2 from the germline V gene are SGHDT and YYEEEE. CDR3 length: 14 residues. CDR3: CASSYEREGETQYF. DNA for the CDR3: TGTGCCAGCAGCTACGAGCGGGAGGGGGAGACCCAGTACTTC.

The chain uses TRBV7-3 and TRBJ2-3; 14 nucleotides line up with TRBD2. From germline, CDR1 is SGHTA and CDR2 FQGTGA. This CDR3 spans 16 amino acids. Germline trimming cut 5 bases from V and 4 bases from J; bases unmatched to any gene: 5. In DNA, the CDR3 is TGTGCCAGCAGCCCTGAGGGACTAGCGGGAGCAGATACGCAGTATTTT. It translates to CASSPEGLAGADTQYF.

The J gene is TRBJ2-7, the V gene TRBV11-2; 11 bases line up with TRBD2. Trimming at V came to 6 bases and at J to 1 base, leaving 11 bases not matched to a gene. Germline CDR1 and CDR2: SGHAT and FQNNGV. The CDR3 runs 17 residues. The CDR3 loop is CASSLSSGGILSYEQYF. As DNA, the CDR3 is TGTGCCAGCAGTCTCTCTAGCGGGGGGATATTATCCTACGAGCAGTACTTC.

This clone appeared once. This chain uses TRBV10-3 with TRBJ2-7; 10 bases align to TRBD1. Germline CDR1 is ENHRY and CDR2 is SYGVKD. Trimming at V came to 2 bases and at J to 3 bases, leaving 7 bases not matched to a gene. CDR3 length: 16 residues. The CDR3 nucleotides are TGTGCCATCAGTGAGGGCCCGGGACAGGGGATCTACGAGCAGTACTTC. Translated: CAISEGPGQGIYEQYF.

V and J are TRBV28 and TRBJ2-7; tentative D call: TRBD1 (5 bases). The V and J ends lost 4 bases and 2 bases respectively, with 15 bases between them. CDR1 is MDHEN and CDR2 is SYDVKM in the germline V gene. There are 15 residues in the CDR3. For the CDR3, the DNA is TGTGCCAGCAGTTCCACCGGCAGGGATCCCTACGAGCAGTACTTC. Protein sequence: CASSSTGRDPYEQYF. The variable domain in full, with the rest retrieved from reference TRBV28 and TRBJ2-7, is DVKVTQSSRYLVKRTGEKVFLECVQDMDHENMFWYRQDPGLGLRLIYFSYDVKMKEKGDIPEGYSVSREKKERFSLILESASTNQTSMYLCASSSTGRDPYEQYFGPGTRLTVT.

The chain joins TRBV6-6 to TRBJ2-7, with D perhaps TRBD2 (5 bases). Germline V gene lookup returns CDR1 MNHNY and CDR2 SVGAGI (reference sequence). The CDR3 totals 14 residues. The ends were cut back, 4 bases at V and 2 bases at J, with 12 bases in the middle. CDR3 sequence (DNA): TGTGCCAGCAGTTTTGAGGGCCCCCCCTACGAGCAGTACTTC. This sequence encodes CASSFEGPPYEQYF.

The V and J genes are TRBV19 and TRBJ2-7; a possible D gene is TRBD1 (5 bases). V gave up 2 bases and J gave up 3 bases, with 11 bases separating them. The CDR3 contains 14 residues. CDR1 is LNHDA, CDR2 SQIVND, per germline (reference sequence). The CDR3 DNA sequence: TGTGCCAGTAGTATACAGGGTTTGATCTACGAGCAGTACTTC. Its protein product is CASSIQGLIYEQYF.

This chain connects TRBV30 to TRBJ1-5, with D possibly matching TRBD1 (5 bases). CDR3 length equals 13 residues. The V end was cut by 3 bases, the J end by 3 bases, with 9 bases between. In germline, CDR1 is GTSNPN, CDR2 SVGIG (reference sequence). This CDR3 reads CAWSGGFNQPQHF. The CDR3 DNA sequence: TGTGCCTGGAGCGGGGGGTTCAATCAGCCCCAGCATTTT.

The chain employs TRBV28 and TRBJ1-1; D call uncertain. The CDR3 contains 14 residues. Trimming removed 8 bases from V and 6 bases from J, with 19 bases in between. Germline V gives CDR1 MDHEN, CDR2 SYDVKM. The CDR3 bases are TGTGCCAGCGGGCCAATCGGGGTTAGCTCTGAAGCTTTCTTT. It yields the protein CASGPIGVSSEAFF.

CDR3 region: CASSLWRQTQYF. The CDR3 nucleotides are TGTGCCAGCAGTTTATGGAGGCAAACCCAGTACTTC. This sequence joins TRBV28 and TRBJ2-5; D remains unclear. With 0 bases removed from V and 8 bases from J, the gap between germline ends came to 7 bases. Germline CDR1 is MDHEN and CDR2 is SYDVKM. The CDR3 extends over 12 amino acids.

The chain recombines TRBV19 with TRBJ1-2; D may be TRBD1 (5 bases). CDR1 and CDR2 (germline): LNHDA, SQIVND (reference sequence). Trimming removed 5 bases at V and 6 bases at J, with 16 bases between. The CDR3 has 14 amino acids. CDR3 nucleotides: TGTGCCAGTAGTGCGGCAGGGAAAAATAATGGCTACACCTTC. This sequence encodes CASSAAGKNNGYTF.